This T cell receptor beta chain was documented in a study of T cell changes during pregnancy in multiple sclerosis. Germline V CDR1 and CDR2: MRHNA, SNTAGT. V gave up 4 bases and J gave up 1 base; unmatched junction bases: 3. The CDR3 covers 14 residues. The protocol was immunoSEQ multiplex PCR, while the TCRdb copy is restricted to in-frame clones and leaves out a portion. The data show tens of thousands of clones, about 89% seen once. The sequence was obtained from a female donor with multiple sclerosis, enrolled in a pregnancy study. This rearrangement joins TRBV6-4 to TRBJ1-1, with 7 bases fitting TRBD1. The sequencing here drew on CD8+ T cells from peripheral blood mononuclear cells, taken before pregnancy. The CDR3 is CASSAGTENTEAFF. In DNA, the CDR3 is TGTGCCAGCAGTGCCGGGACAGAGAACACTGAAGCTTTCTTT.